These 30 T cell receptor beta chains originate from one sample sequenced in a study of blood T cells in healthy people across ages. A J-beta primer mix and a sample-barcoded 5' primer were used in a second PCR of about 7 to 12 cycles. TCRdb recomputed calls from the 5' RACE reads with MiXCR, one row per CDR3 protein. The sample lists more than 900,000 distinct CDR3 sequences, 25% to 30% occurring once. These data are also associated with another study on T cells of mothers and their children.

The sample was blood. The receptors derive from a woman aged 40 to 50 in good health.

V and J are TRBV2 and TRBJ2-3; 7 bases are a match to TRBD1. Unmatched junction bases numbered 11, after V lost 6 bases and J lost 2 bases. CDR1 and CDR2 (germline): SNHLY, FYNNEI. CDR3 size: 16 residues. CDR3 sequence (DNA): TGTGCCAGCAGGGAGATGGCAGGGGGACCCACAGATACGCAGTATTTT. Translated: CASREMAGGPTDTQYF.

There are many counts of this clonotype. The chain is built from TRBV20-1 and TRBJ1-5; TRBD1 matches at 7 bases. Germline trimming cut 3 bases from V and 4 bases from J; bases unmatched to any gene: 6. Germline V lookup: CDR1 DFQATT, CDR2 SNEGSKA (reference sequence). This CDR3 spans 14 amino acids. The CDR3 protein is CSASKQGRNQPQHF. The CDR3 DNA reads TGCAGTGCTAGTAAACAGGGGAGGAATCAGCCCCAGCATTTT.

This clonotype has a handful of counts. This chain uses TRBV7-2 with TRBJ1-5; possible D gene TRBD1, 5 bases. The V end lost 3 bases, the J end lost 3 bases, and 15 bases lay between the germline ends. The CDR3 runs to 16 residues. CDR1 SGHTA and CDR2 FQGNSA come from the germline V gene. The CDR3 DNA follows: TGTGCCAGCAGCTTCGGCTTCCAGGGTGCCAATCAGCCCCAGCATTTT. Its protein product is CASSFGFQGANQPQHF.

The chain is built from TRBV20-1 and TRBJ2-3; 9 bases fit TRBD2. In germline, CDR1 is DFQATT, CDR2 SNEGSKA (reference sequence). V gave up 1 base and J gave up 7 bases; unmatched junction bases: 12. There are 16 residues in the CDR3. The CDR3 here is CSARGAGGATEYTQYF. As DNA, the CDR3 is TGCAGTGCTAGAGGCGCGGGGGGGGCCACGGAATATACGCAGTATTTT.

This clonotype has more than one count but fewer than ten. This chain connects TRBV6-2 or TRBV6-3 to TRBJ2-3; D remains ambiguous. The V end lost 8 bases, the J end lost 6 bases, and 9 bases lay between the germline ends. The length of the CDR3 is 11 residues. Germline-derived CDR1 and CDR2 are MNHEY and SVGEGT. CDR3 DNA: TGTGCCAGCGCGGCGGTGGATACGCAGTATTTT. Its translation is CASAAVDTQYF.

The chain carries TRBV18 and TRBJ1-5; D is possibly TRBD1 (6 bases). The CDR3 covers 13 residues. The germline gives CDR1 KGHSH, CDR2 LQKENI. The V end was cut by 5 bases, the J end by 11 bases, with 16 bases between. Here the CDR3 reads CASSVSDGQSQHF. In DNA, the CDR3 is TGTGCCAGCTCAGTTTCGGACGGACAGTCCCAGCATTTT.

The V and J genes are TRBV11-2 and TRBJ2-7; D gene unclear. The germline CDR1 and CDR2 sequences are SGHAT and FQNNGV. Trimming pared 5 bases from V and 2 bases from J, leaving 16 bases between. The CDR3 consists of 15 residues. The CDR3 nucleotides are TGTGCCAGCAGCCTAGGCCCAGTCTCCACCTACGAGCAGTACTTC. Amino acids: CASSLGPVSTYEQYF.

This chain joins TRBV3-1 and TRBJ1-6, with D tentatively TRBD1 (5 bases). The CDR3 runs to 14 residues. Germline CDR1 reads LGHDT; CDR2 reads YNNKEL (reference sequence). V shed 0 bases and J shed 13 bases, with 13 bases lying between them. DNA for the CDR3: TGTGCCAGCAGCCAAGATGCGGAGGGGAGGCCCCTCCACTTT. It yields the protein CASSQDAEGRPLHF.

The V and J genes are TRBV5-1 and TRBJ1-1; unclear D gene. Between the trimmed V and J ends, which lost 3 bases and 3 bases, there was a span of 12 bases. Germline-derived CDR1 and CDR2 are SGHRS and YFSETQ. This CDR3 is built from 14 residues. For the CDR3, the DNA is TGCGCCAGCAGCTCCCGTCTCGGGGACACTGAAGCTTTCTTT. Its translation: CASSSRLGDTEAFF. The full variable domain, rest sourced from reference TRBV5-1 and TRBJ1-1, is KAGVTQTPRYLIKTRGQQVTLSCSPISGHRSVSWYQQTPGQGLQFLFEYFSETQRNKGNFPGRFSGRQFSNSRSEMNVSTLELGDSALYLCASSSRLGDTEAFFGQGTRLTVV.

This clonotype was detected ten times or more. The chain uses TRBV20-1 and TRBJ2-3; 7 bases fit TRBD2. V gave up 6 bases and J gave up 1 base; unmatched junction bases: 7. Germline V CDR1 and CDR2: DFQATT, SNEGSKA (reference sequence). The CDR3 loop spans 14 amino acids. CDR3 DNA sequence: TGCAGTGCGGGGAGGGTAACTCGCACAGATACGCAGTATTTT. It yields the protein CSAGRVTRTDTQYF.

The V and J genes are TRBV30 and TRBJ1-5, with D possibly matching TRBD1 (5 bases). Trimming removed 0 bases at V and 7 bases at J, with 16 bases between. CDR1 is GTSNPN and CDR2 is SVGIG in the germline V gene (reference sequence). This CDR3 spans 15 amino acids. The CDR3 protein is CAWSVGGHSGQPQHF. The CDR3 nucleotides are TGTGCCTGGAGTGTAGGAGGACACTCGGGCCAGCCCCAGCATTTT.

The sample holds a few counts of this clonotype. The genes are TRBV3-1 and TRBJ2-7; D unresolved. This CDR3 region has 12 residues. The germline V and J ends were trimmed by 1 base and 6 bases, with 7 bases remaining between them. CDR1 is LGHDT, CDR2 YNNKEL, per germline (reference sequence). CDR3 DNA: TGTGCCAGCAGCCAAGGCCCCTTCGAGCAGTACTTC. The encoded protein is CASSQGPFEQYF.

The sample holds many counts of this clonotype. The chain combines TRBV7-9 with TRBJ1-2, with D possibly TRBD1 on 6 matching bases. The CDR3 length is 16 residues. The V gene's germline CDR1 is SEHNR and CDR2 FQNEAQ (reference sequence). The V gene lost 2 bases and the J gene lost 1 base, with 14 bases spanning the gap. CDR3 sequence (DNA): TGTGCCAGCAGCTTATCGACGCAGGGGCTTAACTATGGCTACACCTTC. Its protein product is CASSLSTQGLNYGYTF.

This clonotype was detected a few times. In DNA form, the CDR3 reads TGCAGTGCTACGTTGGGCAGCCGCCTTGGCTACACCTTC. Translated: CSATLGSRLGYTF. V usage is TRBV20-1 and J usage is TRBJ1-2; no clear D gene. The germline V and J ends were trimmed by 4 bases and 7 bases, with 16 bases remaining between them. Germline V lookup: CDR1 DFQATT, CDR2 SNEGSKA (reference sequence). This CDR3 has 13 amino acids.

This clonotype appeared a few times. This chain links TRBV19 with TRBJ1-5; D possibly corresponds to TRBD1 (6 bases). Trimming pared 3 bases from V and 8 bases from J, leaving 17 bases between. This CDR3 spans 15 amino acids. Germline loops: CDR1 LNHDA, CDR2 SQIVND (reference sequence). The CDR3 DNA reads TGTGCCAGTAGTATCGACAGGTCCGGTGCGAAGCCCCAGCATTTT. As protein: CASSIDRSGAKPQHF.

This clonotype was seen many times. The chain is built from TRBV7-3 and TRBJ2-7; 7 nucleotides align to TRBD1. V gave up 5 bases and J gave up 6 bases; unmatched junction bases: 7. CDR3 size: 13 residues. The germline V gene encodes CDR1 SGHTA and CDR2 FQGTGA. The CDR3 loop reads CASSPSPGGEQYF. In nucleotides, the CDR3 is TGTGCCAGCAGCCCGAGCCCAGGGGGCGAGCAGTACTTC.

This clonotype came up a few times. The V and J genes are TRBV12-3 or TRBV12-4 and TRBJ2-7; D gene ambiguous. The CDR3 runs 17 residues. V shed 3 bases and J shed 0 bases, with 18 bases lying between them. CDR3 coding DNA: TGTGCCAGCAGTTTCTTTCGTGGGTCCGCCAACTCCTACGAGCAGTACTTC. This encodes CASSFFRGSANSYEQYF.

V gene TRBV25-1 combines with J gene TRBJ2-3; TRBD2 matches at 8 bases. Germline CDR1 and CDR2: MGHDK and SYGVNS. Trimming cost V 9 bases and J 2 bases; bases outside gene matches: 10. There are 15 residues in the CDR3. CDR3 coding DNA: TGTGCCAGTGAAAGGCGGGGGGAGCCCACAGATACGCAGTATTTT. Its protein is CASERRGEPTDTQYF.

This clonotype was found a few times. The chain has TRBV7-8 and TRBJ2-5, with D possibly being TRBD1 (6 bases). Germline assignment: CDR1 SGHVS and CDR2 FQNEAQ. This CDR3 comprises 17 residues. V dropped 4 bases and J dropped 3 bases, with 21 bases sitting between them. CDR3 nucleotide sequence: TGTGCCAGCAGCTCCTACGGGACAACACCCACCAAAGAGACCCAGTACTTC. As protein: CASSSYGTTPTKETQYF.

This clonotype was seen a few times. The chain employs TRBV20-1 and TRBJ1-2; 10 bases match TRBD1. The J segment lost 4 bases and the V segment lost 5 bases, leaving 4 bases of the junction unmatched. The CDR3 spans 13 residues. Per germline, CDR1 DFQATT and CDR2 SNEGSKA (reference sequence). DNA of the CDR3: TGCAGTGCTGGGACAGGGGTTTCCTATGGCTACACCTTC. It encodes CSAGTGVSYGYTF.

In this sample, this clonotype turned up many times. The chain carries TRBV2 and TRBJ2-7; D unresolved. CDR3 size: 15 residues. CDR1 is SNHLY, CDR2 FYNNEI, per germline. V shed 3 bases and J shed 2 bases, with 14 bases lying between them. The CDR3 is CASSEVMLVPYEQYF. CDR3 nucleotide sequence: TGTGCCAGCAGTGAGGTGATGCTAGTCCCCTACGAGCAGTACTTC.

The rearrangement links TRBV25-1 to TRBJ2-3; 11 bases map to TRBD2. CDR1 and CDR2 from the germline V gene are MGHDK and SYGVNS. J lost 0 bases, V lost 1 base, and 12 bases had no gene match. The length of the CDR3 is 20 residues. The DNA of the CDR3 is TGTGCCAGCAGTGAATTAATATGGCTAGCGGGGGGATCGAGCACAGATACGCAGTATTTT. This codes for CASSELIWLAGGSSTDTQYF. The full variable domain, in which reference TRBV25-1 and TRBJ2-3 provide the parts outside the CDR3, is EADIYQTPRYLVIGTGKKITLECSQTMGHDKMYWYQQDPGMELHLIHYSYGVNSTEKGDLSSESTVSRIRTEHFPLTLESARPSHTSQYLCASSELIWLAGGSSTDTQYFGPGTRLTVL.

The table lists this clonotype with a few counts. J is TRBJ1-5 and V is TRBV7-2; D not certain. The germline CDR1 and CDR2 sequences are SGHTA and FQGNSA. This CDR3 has 13 amino acids. Trimming pared 5 bases from V and 6 bases from J, leaving 11 bases between. The CDR3 region is CASSTRWAQPQHF. In DNA, the CDR3 is TGTGCCAGCAGCACTAGATGGGCTCAGCCCCAGCATTTT.

This clonotype appeared a few times. The chain uses TRBV5-1 and TRBJ1-2, with D hard to call. This CDR3 comprises 12 residues. The ends were cut back, 6 bases at V and 8 bases at J, with 14 bases in the middle. Germline values: CDR1 SGHRS, CDR2 YFSETQ. DNA for the CDR3: TGCGCCAGCAACTCAAACATGGCGGGCTACACCTTC. Protein sequence: CASNSNMAGYTF. Combining the CDR3 with reference TRBV5-1 and TRBJ1-2 gives the whole variable domain KAGVTQTPRYLIKTRGQQVTLSCSPISGHRSVSWYQQTPGQGLQFLFEYFSETQRNKGNFPGRFSGRQFSNSRSEMNVSTLELGDSALYLCASNSNMAGYTFGSGTRLTVV.

This clonotype was observed many times. CDR3 loop: CASSLVSNEQFF. CDR3 nucleotide sequence: TGTGCCAGCAGCTTGGTCAGCAATGAGCAGTTCTTC. V usage is TRBV7-2 and J usage is TRBJ2-1, with D unresolved. CDR1 and CDR2 from the germline V gene are SGHTA and FQGNSA. V was cut by 3 bases and J by 6 bases, with 6 bases left in between. The CDR3 has 12 amino acids.

This clonotype was picked up many times. This chain uses TRBV4-1 with TRBJ2-5; D possibly corresponds to TRBD1 (6 bases). V dropped 0 bases and J dropped 0 bases, with 17 bases sitting between them. The CDR3 loop spans 18 amino acids. Germline CDR1 reads MGHRA; CDR2 reads YSYEKL. The CDR3 coding sequence is TGCGCCAGCAGCCAAGATGCTTACTCGACAGGTCACCAAGAGACCCAGTACTTC. This translates into CASSQDAYSTGHQETQYF.

Concerning this clonotype: A read error may be the cause here, since a much bigger clone is one base away. The chain employs TRBV5-5 and TRBJ2-3, with D possibly matching TRBD2 (6 bases). Looked up from germline, CDR1 is SGHKS and CDR2 is YYEKEE (reference sequence). This CDR3 has 18 amino acids. The CDR3 DNA reads as TGTGCCAGCAGCTCCGGGGCCCTAAGCGGGTACAGCATAGATACGCAGTATTTT. It yields the protein CASSSGALSGYSIDTQYF.

V usage is TRBV20-1 and J usage is TRBJ2-3, with D perhaps given as TRBD1 or TRBD2 (6 bases each). The ends were cut back, 5 bases at V and 5 bases at J, with 20 bases in the middle. Germline CDR1 DFQATT, CDR2 SNEGSKA (reference sequence). The CDR3 is 15 amino acids. This CDR3 reads CSAPFVGGWGDTQYF. The CDR3 bases are TGCAGTGCTCCCTTCGTGGGGGGCTGGGGAGATACGCAGTATTTT.

On this clonotype itself: Compared with germline, one end of the junction differs, possibly owing to a read error. This chain joins TRBV4-1 and TRBJ1-2; perhaps TRBD1 as D (5 bases). CDR1 is MGHRA and CDR2 is YSYEKL in the germline V gene. The CDR3 length is 15 residues. This chain's CDR3 is CASSQKTATNYDYTF. The DNA of the CDR3 is TGCGCCAGCAGCCAAAAGACAGCTACTAACTATGACTACACCTTC.

The rearrangement links TRBV11-2 to TRBJ2-7; D possibly corresponds to TRBD2 (5 bases). Germline lookup yields CDR1 SGHAT and CDR2 FQNNGV. Trimming took 5 bases from V and 1 from J, leaving 15 bases between them. This CDR3 has 15 residues. CDR3 sequence reads: CASSPERVSSYEQYF. The CDR3, as DNA: TGTGCCAGCAGCCCAGAGAGGGTCTCATCCTACGAGCAGTACTTC. Filled out from reference TRBV11-2 and TRBJ2-7, the complete variable domain reads EAGVAQSPRYKIIEKRQSVAFWCNPISGHATLYWYQQILGQGPKLLIQFQNNGVVDDSQLPKDRFSAERLKGVDSTLKIQPAKLEDSAVYLCASSPERVSSYEQYFGPGTRLTVT.